Reported below is one TCR beta chain. TCRdb's table, derived via immunoSEQ multiplex PCR, lists solely in-frame clones and lacks some. The repertoire holds 70,000 to 95,000 clones, with roughly 76% as singletons. This sample is part of a study of blood T cell repertoires in COVID-19. Germline CDR1 is MGHRA and CDR2 is YSYEKL. CDR3 length equals 15 residues. Trimming removed 3 bases at V and 4 bases at J, with 15 bases between. This TCR was sampled from a woman between 70 and 85 years old with acute or convalescent COVID-19. V is TRBV4-1 and J is TRBJ1-1; D unresolved. Source material: peripheral blood. The DNA for the CDR3 is TGCGCCAGCAGCCAGAGGAGCTCGTTCGGCACTGAAGCTTTCTTT. It encodes CASSQRSSFGTEAFF.